The rows below give T cell receptor beta chains drawn from one sample of a study of vaccination effects on CD4 cells after COVID-19. The antigens of these receptors remain unknown. Measured with immunoSEQ multiplex PCR; TCRdb has only the in-frame clones, and not every one. The sample holds some 30,000 clones, just under 75% seen once. This specimen consisted of CD4+ T cells from PBMCs cultured without peptide, obtained after COVID-19 vaccination. The receptors here all came from a human donor who received a COVID-19 vaccine. Both conserved end residues are trimmed from each CDR3.

v_gene	CDR3aa
TRBV4-1	ASNQAAGYTEAF
TRBV7-2	ASSQYRGDNYGYT
TRBV6-5	ASSRDKYNSPLH
TRBV11-2	ASSLDPGTYGYT
TRBV10-2	ASLDWGMDEQY
TRBV5-1	ASSPTSGRWGETQY
TRBV15	ATSYHVAGSEKLF
TRBV5-1	ASSPGHSYEQY
TRBV29-1	SVSLRVDYGYT
TRBV5-6	ASSPRTLDLWFEQY
TRBV25-1	ASSDNRVPQDTQY
TRBV19	ASHSGELF
TRBV5-1	ASSLDAGYYGYT
TRBV7-9	ASSPGRRGTEAF
TRBV27	ASSFGAVPSYEQY
TRBV19	ASSINNEQF
TRBV7-8	ASSPTLTGVGGYT
TRBV7-2	ASSFVQGMETQY
TRBV11-2	ASSLLTGPFQETQY
TRBV28	ATAGGPTYEQY
TRBV7-9	ASSLSGGYEQY
TRBV4-1	ASSQDHASYQETQY
TRBV9	ASSRQGQTEAF
TRBV7-7	ASSLEAGVNNEQF
TRBV7-8	ASRRQTGYTEAF
TRBV5-1	ASSFSQGEQY
TRBV24-1	ATSDQGANYGYT
TRBV5-1	ASSWRGETDTQY
TRBV6-5	ASRKSPYGYT
TRBV10-3	AISDLTTRGTEAF
TRBV4-1	ASSQVVRVNTEAF
TRBV9	ASSVADSGARTEAF
TRBV5-4	ASSLGGLANTGELF
TRBV4-1	ASSQDDRGQPQH
TRBV19	ASRPGRGDYYGYT
TRBV6-5	ASSYQGGGYT
TRBV6-5	ASSPPGVGNQPQH
TRBV28	ASSSVQGSATNEKLF
TRBV18	ASSPGQDNYGYT
TRBV4-1	ASSQVIVQGRNEKLF
TRBV30	AWRRAGRPGNTIY
TRBV7-9	ASSPITSNYGYT
TRBV4-2	ASSQGERGGFNEQF
TRBV2	ASSLDNLSNQPQH
TRBV20-1	SAEWGDTQY
TRBV6-9	ASSSPTGPGKTEAF
TRBV19	ASSIGLTGNTEAF
TRBV19	ASSINGGTNTGELF
TRBV7-2	ASRETGRLNTEAF
TRBV5-1	ASSPKDRAPYNEQF
TRBV9	ASSSRTGENIQY
TRBV6-2/TRBV6-3	ASSLSTRVSPLH
TRBV9	ASSVGPSPLNTEAF